These T cell receptor beta chains were read from a single sample in a study of blood T cell repertoires in COVID-19. The repertoire was sequenced with immunoSEQ multiplex PCR; TCRdb's copy has only in-frame clones and lacks some. The table shows approximately 220,000 clones, with around 82% occurring only once. The specimen was PBMCs or T cells enriched from blood (not recorded which). These receptors all come from a woman aged 40 to 55 who had been exposed to COVID-19. The CDR3 runs from the conserved cysteine through the conserved F or W. The order of the fields is D gene, J gene, V gene, clone size, CDR3 DNA, CDR3 protein. D genes are given only for firm matches. For some rows the clone size is stated as once, few or many, or as a class when expanded; others skip it.

D: TRBD1; J: TRBJ2-2; V: TRBV7-8; size: -; DNA: TGTGCCAGCAGCTTAGTAGGGGGCTCCCTACCAACCGGGGAGCTGTTTTTT; CDR3: CASSLVGGSLPTGELFF
D: -; J: TRBJ1-2; V: TRBV7-2; size: -; DNA: TGTGCCAGCAGCTTAGATGAGAGGGGCAGGGGTTCCTATGGCTACACCTTC; CDR3: CASSLDERGRGSYGYTF
D: -; J: TRBJ1-2; V: TRBV2; size: -; DNA: TGTGCCAGCAGGACTGACAGAAACTATGGCTACACCTTC; CDR3: CASRTDRNYGYTF
D: -; J: TRBJ1-2; V: TRBV6-5; size: -; DNA: TGTGCCAGCAGTCAAATCCCGGGGTATGGCTACACCTTC; CDR3: CASSQIPGYGYTF
D: TRBD2; J: TRBJ2-7; V: TRBV5-4; size: -; DNA: TGTGCCAGCAGCGTTGGCCCTAGCGGAGCCTACGAGCAGTACTTC; CDR3: CASSVGPSGAYEQYF
D: -; J: TRBJ2-7; V: TRBV28; size: -; DNA: TGTGCCAGCAGTTTGGAGGCCACCTCCTACGAGCAGTACTTC; CDR3: CASSLEATSYEQYF
D: -; J: TRBJ1-1; V: TRBV9; size: -; DNA: TGTGCCAGCAGCGCGTGGGACAATACTGAAGCTTTCTTT; CDR3: CASSAWDNTEAFF
D: TRBD1; J: TRBJ1-2; V: TRBV7-8; size: -; DNA: TGTGCCAGCAGCCCCTATGACGGGACAGGGATCGGAGGCTACACCTTC; CDR3: CASSPYDGTGIGGYTF
D: -; J: TRBJ1-6; V: TRBV9; size: -; DNA: TGTGCCAGCAGCGTAGCCGGACAGCTCAATTCACCCCTCCACTTT; CDR3: CASSVAGQLNSPLHF
D: -; J: TRBJ2-1; V: TRBV21-1; size: once; DNA: TGTGCCAGCAGCAAAATCCTGCGGGGGAGTTCCTACAATGAGCAGTTCTTC; CDR3: CASSKILRGSSYNEQFF
D: -; J: TRBJ1-5; V: TRBV4-1; size: -; DNA: TGCGCCAGCAGCCAAGATGCGGGATACGATTATCAGCCCCAGCATTTT; CDR3: CASSQDAGYDYQPQHF
D: -; J: TRBJ2-5; V: TRBV18; size: once; DNA: TGTGCCAGCTCACCAAACCGTGGGGGGAAAGAGACCCAGTACTTC; CDR3: CASSPNRGGKETQYF
D: -; J: TRBJ2-7; V: TRBV28; size: -; DNA: TGTGCCAGCAGTCCAAGACAATACGAGCAGTACTTC; CDR3: CASSPRQYEQYF
D: TRBD2; J: TRBJ2-1; V: TRBV27; size: once; DNA: TGTGCCAGCAGTTTATCGACTAGCGGGGGGATCTACAATGAGCAGTTCTTC; CDR3: CASSLSTSGGIYNEQFF
D: -; J: TRBJ1-4; V: TRBV7-8; size: -; DNA: TGTGCCAGCATCCAGACGGCGGGGATAAAGGGGCAGGGTAATGAAAAACTGTTTTTT; CDR3: CASIQTAGIKGQGNEKLFF
D: -; J: TRBJ1-5; V: TRBV5-1; size: -; DNA: TGCGCCAGCAGCAAGTTCCCGGGTCAGCCCCAGCATTTT; CDR3: CASSKFPGQPQHF
D: -; J: TRBJ2-2; V: TRBV9; size: -; DNA: TGTGCCAGCAGCGTAGTAACGAGCACCGGGGAGCTGTTTTTT; CDR3: CASSVVTSTGELFF
D: -; J: TRBJ1-2; V: TRBV3-1/TRBV3-2; size: few; DNA: TGTGCCAGCAGCCAAGATCTCGGGCCAGGGTCGATCAGCTACACCTTC; CDR3: CASSQDLGPGSISYTF
D: TRBD1; J: TRBJ1-2; V: TRBV2; size: once; DNA: TGTGCCAGCACGGACAGGGGGCAGAACCTTAACTATGGCTACACCTTC; CDR3: CASTDRGQNLNYGYTF
D: TRBD1; J: TRBJ1-4; V: TRBV5-1; size: once; DNA: TGCGCCAGCAGCCCCGGGACAGGGCGTGAAAAACTGTTTTTT; CDR3: CASSPGTGREKLFF
D: -; J: TRBJ2-5; V: TRBV5-1; size: -; DNA: TGCGCCAGCGGAAACGGACAGACAAATGGAGAGACCCAGTACTTC; CDR3: CASGNGQTNGETQYF
D: -; J: TRBJ2-5; V: TRBV24-1; size: -; DNA: TGTGCCACCAGTAGTGGGCAGGGAGGAGGAGAGACCCAGTACTTC; CDR3: CATSSGQGGGETQYF
D: -; J: TRBJ1-6; V: TRBV25-1; size: -; DNA: TGTGCCAGCAGTGAAGCGGGCCTTTCACCCCTCCACTTT; CDR3: CASSEAGLSPLHF
D: -; J: TRBJ2-5; V: TRBV4-1; size: -; DNA: TGCGCCAGCAGCCGTCTGGAGGGCGAGACCCAGTACTTC; CDR3: CASSRLEGETQYF
D: -; J: TRBJ1-1; V: TRBV20-1; size: -; DNA: TGCAGTGCTAGTGAGCCGGGGGGGGACACTGAAGCTTTCTTT; CDR3: CSASEPGGDTEAFF
D: -; J: TRBJ2-7; V: TRBV14; size: -; DNA: TGTGCCAGCAGCAGAGGACAGACCCCTTCCTACGAGCAGTACTTC; CDR3: CASSRGQTPSYEQYF
D: -; J: TRBJ2-7; V: TRBV7-8; size: -; DNA: TGTGCCAGCACCCCCTCCAGGGCCTACGAGCAGTACTTC; CDR3: CASTPSRAYEQYF
D: -; J: TRBJ1-1; V: TRBV5-8; size: -; DNA: TGTGCCAGCAGCTTGAGTCCCGACAGGAAGAACACTGAAGCTTTCTTT; CDR3: CASSLSPDRKNTEAFF
D: TRBD1; J: TRBJ1-1; V: TRBV7-9; size: -; DNA: TGTGCCAGCAGCGCCCAAGGGACAGATGAAGCTTTCTTT; CDR3: CASSAQGTDEAFF
D: TRBD2; J: TRBJ2-3; V: TRBV11-2; size: -; DNA: TGTGCCAGCAGCTCCATAGCGGGGAGCCCCACAGATACGCAGTATTTT; CDR3: CASSSIAGSPTDTQYF
D: -; J: TRBJ1-1; V: TRBV28; size: -; DNA: TGTGCCAGCCCCGGGTCCCGAGCTTTCTTT; CDR3: CASPGSRAFF
D: TRBD2; J: TRBJ2-3; V: TRBV10-1; size: -; DNA: TGCGCCAGCTCGACCCCGGGACTAGCGGGGGGGAGCACAGATACGCAGTATTTT; CDR3: CASSTPGLAGGSTDTQYF
D: TRBD1; J: TRBJ1-2; V: TRBV2; size: -; DNA: TGTGCCAGCACCTTGATGACAGGGGAGAGTGGCTACACCTTC; CDR3: CASTLMTGESGYTF
D: -; J: TRBJ1-1; V: TRBV7-2; size: -; DNA: TGTGCCAGCAGCTTGGAAGGGGGAGACACTGAAGCTTTCTTT; CDR3: CASSLEGGDTEAFF
D: -; J: TRBJ1-3; V: TRBV30; size: -; DNA: TGTGCCTGGAATCGCGGGGAGCGAAACACCATATATTTT; CDR3: CAWNRGERNTIYF
D: -; J: TRBJ2-3; V: TRBV6-5; size: few; DNA: TGTGCCAGCAGTTACGGGCACACAGATACGCAGTATTTT; CDR3: CASSYGHTDTQYF
D: -; J: TRBJ1-6; V: TRBV10-3; size: -; DNA: TGTGCCACGAGCCAGGGCGGGGGTTCACCCCTCCACTTT; CDR3: CATSQGGGSPLHF
D: -; J: TRBJ2-2; V: TRBV7-7; size: -; DNA: TGTGCTAGCAGCCCCTCCGGCCGACATACCACCGGGGAGCTGTTTTTT; CDR3: CASSPSGRHTTGELFF
D: TRBD1; J: TRBJ1-2; V: TRBV9; size: few; DNA: TGTGCCAGCAGCGCACAGGGGGCTGGCGGCTACACCTTC; CDR3: CASSAQGAGGYTF
D: -; J: TRBJ1-5; V: TRBV19; size: -; DNA: TGTGCCAGTAGTATAGTCGGTCAGCCCCAGCATTTT; CDR3: CASSIVGQPQHF
D: TRBD1; J: TRBJ1-1; V: TRBV4-2; size: -; DNA: TGTGCCAGCAGCCGCCCTCCAGGACAGGGGCGTGAAGCTTTCTTT; CDR3: CASSRPPGQGREAFF
D: TRBD1; J: TRBJ1-5; V: TRBV12-5; size: -; DNA: TGTGCTAGTGGTTTGATCAAAGACAGGGGGCCCCAGCATTTT; CDR3: CASGLIKDRGPQHF
D: -; J: TRBJ1-5; V: TRBV29-1; size: few; DNA: TGCAGCGTTTCGGGAGGGGACGGAGGCAATCAGCCCCAGCATTTT; CDR3: CSVSGGDGGNQPQHF
D: -; J: TRBJ1-6; V: TRBV10-3; size: -; DNA: TGTGCCATCAGTGAATGGAGGGGTGCGAGCATCCATAATTCACCCCTCCACTTT; CDR3: CAISEWRGASIHNSPLHF
D: -; J: TRBJ2-3; V: TRBV18; size: -; DNA: TGTGCCAGCTCACCGGTTGGTGTAGGCACAGATACGCAGTATTTT; CDR3: CASSPVGVGTDTQYF
D: TRBD2; J: TRBJ2-2; V: TRBV4-2; size: once; DNA: TGTGCCAGCAGCCAAGACGAGCGGGGGGGCAACACCGGGGAGCTGTTTTTT; CDR3: CASSQDERGGNTGELFF
D: TRBD1; J: TRBJ2-4; V: TRBV9; size: -; DNA: TGTGCCAGCAGCGTAGAGATCGACAGGGGGCGAAACATTCAGTACTTC; CDR3: CASSVEIDRGRNIQYF
D: TRBD2; J: TRBJ2-5; V: TRBV14; size: -; DNA: TGTGCCAGCAGCCAAGTGGGGGGGTACTGGGAGACCCAGTACTTC; CDR3: CASSQVGGYWETQYF